The 10 T cell receptor beta chains given below trace back to one sample, sequenced in a study of T cell responses to AZD1222 COVID-19 vaccine. Assay: immunoSEQ multiplex PCR; the TCRdb copy retains only in-frame clones and omits some. This table has 200,000 or so clones, just under 90% appearing once. The sample in question was peripheral blood, obtained on day 0 of AZD1222 vaccination. The receptor set was obtained from an adult in good health.

The chain couples TRBV4-3 to TRBJ1-4; D is unclear. CDR3 size: 15 residues. Trimming took off 1 base at V and 11 bases at J, with 17 bases between the two ends. Germline CDR1 LGHNA, CDR2 YSLEER. CDR3 sequence (DNA): TGCGCCAGCAGCCAAGGGGTCGGGCAAAGGAATAAACTGTTTTTT. It encodes CASSQGVGQRNKLFF.

This chain uses TRBV19 with TRBJ2-7; tentative D call: TRBD1 (6 bases). In germline, CDR1 is LNHDA, CDR2 SQIVND (reference sequence). Trimming removed 10 bases from V and 3 bases from J, with 22 bases in between. The CDR3 covers 15 residues. CDR3 amino acids: CATRESDRMDYEQYF. The CDR3 coding sequence is TGTGCCACCCGAGAATCTGACAGGATGGACTACGAGCAGTACTTC.

V is TRBV6-5 and J is TRBJ1-5; maybe TRBD1 (5 bases). This CDR3 comprises 14 residues. Germline CDR1 MNHEY, CDR2 SVGAGI. Trimming removed 6 bases at V and 3 bases at J, with 12 bases between. Here the CDR3 reads CASRGVRDNQPQHF. The DNA for the CDR3 is TGTGCCAGCAGGGGAGTCAGGGACAATCAGCCCCAGCATTTT.

The V gene is TRBV30, the J gene TRBJ1-6; D is undetermined. Trimming took 5 bases from V and 7 from J, leaving 12 bases between them. Germline CDR1 reads GTSNPN; CDR2 reads SVGIG (reference sequence). The CDR3 loop spans 13 amino acids. The CDR3 loop is CAWGRAPNSPLHF. The CDR3 bases are TGTGCCTGGGGACGGGCACCCAATTCACCCCTCCACTTT. The whole variable domain, filled in from reference TRBV30 and TRBJ1-6, reads SQTIHQWPATLVQPVGSPLSLECTVEGTSNPNLYWYRQAAGRGLQLLFYSVGIGQISSEVPQNLSASRPQDRQFILSSKKLLLSDSGFYLCAWGRAPNSPLHFGNGTRLTVT.

The rearrangement links TRBV7-9 to TRBJ1-1; TRBD1 might be the D (6 bases). The CDR3 contains 14 residues. Trimming stripped 2 bases from V and 1 base from J, with 8 bases between. Germline lookup yields CDR1 SEHNR and CDR2 FQNEAQ (reference sequence). CDR3 protein: CASSLTGSNTEAFF. The DNA for the CDR3 is TGTGCCAGCAGCTTAACAGGGTCGAACACTGAAGCTTTCTTT.

This clone was counted between two and nine times. This sequence joins TRBV27 and TRBJ2-7; unclear D gene. Germline V CDR1 and CDR2: MNHEY, SMNVEV (reference sequence). Trimming left V 3 bases short and J 7 bases short, with 13 bases between. The CDR3 is 13 amino acids. CDR3: CASSFLDLTEQYF. The CDR3 nucleotides are TGTGCCAGCAGTTTCCTAGACCTCACGGAGCAGTACTTC.

The chain recombines TRBV5-4 with TRBJ1-2, with 7 nucleotides matching TRBD1. The length of the CDR3 is 15 residues. From germline, CDR1 is SGHNT and CDR2 YYREEE (reference sequence). Germline trimming cut 1 base from V and 5 bases from J; bases unmatched to any gene: 8. CDR3 protein: CASSLIDREIYGYTF. CDR3 DNA sequence: TGTGCCAGCAGCTTGATTGACAGGGAGATATATGGCTACACCTTC.

The chain combines TRBV2 with TRBJ2-6; 7 nucleotides agree with TRBD1. The germline V gene has CDR1 SNHLY and CDR2 FYNNEI. CDR3 size: 18 residues. Trimming took 8 bases from V and 0 from J; bases not matched to a gene: 13. CDR3 DNA sequence: TGTGCCAGCGTTGACAGGGACAGAGCTGACTCTGGGGCCAACGTCCTGACTTTC. Translating gives CASVDRDRADSGANVLTF.

This clone was seen just once. The chain has TRBV6-2 or TRBV6-3 and TRBJ2-3; tentatively, D is TRBD1 or TRBD2 (5 bases each). Germline CDR1 MNHEY, CDR2 SVGEGT. Trimming took off 6 bases at V and 7 bases at J, with 14 bases between the two ends. The length of the CDR3 is 13 residues. This CDR3 is CASSPIGANTQYF. CDR3 DNA sequence: TGTGCCAGCAGCCCAATCGGGGCAAATACGCAGTATTTT.

This chain connects TRBV10-1 to TRBJ1-3; the D is unclear. Germline CDR1 and CDR2: WNHNN and SYGVQD (reference sequence). The CDR3 contains 15 residues. Trimming shortened V by 3 bases and J by 2 bases, and 11 bases separated the two germline ends. The CDR3: CASSESRATGNTIYF. The CDR3 DNA is TGCGCCAGCAGTGAAAGTAGGGCAACTGGAAACACCATATATTTT.